This TCR beta chain comes out of a study of CD8 T cells in Susac syndrome. The V end lost 2 bases, the J end lost 12 bases, and 14 bases lay between the germline ends. The CDR3 extends over 13 amino acids. Random hexamers served to reverse transcribe roughly 0.5 to 1 ug RNA. One entry per CDR3 protein results from TCRdb running MiXCR on the immunoSEQ multiplex PCR reads. Here the sample spans under 70,000 distinct CDR3 sequences, roughly 94% being singletons. The sequence was collected from a human donor with Susac syndrome. The source material was CD8+ T cells from PBMCs. The V gene is TRBV12-3 or TRBV12-4, the J gene TRBJ2-1; D might be TRBD1 or TRBD2, each matching 6 bases. CDR3 residues: CASSLSGGQWQFF. As DNA, the CDR3 is TGTGCCAGCAGTTTATCCGGGGGCCAGTGGCAGTTCTTC.